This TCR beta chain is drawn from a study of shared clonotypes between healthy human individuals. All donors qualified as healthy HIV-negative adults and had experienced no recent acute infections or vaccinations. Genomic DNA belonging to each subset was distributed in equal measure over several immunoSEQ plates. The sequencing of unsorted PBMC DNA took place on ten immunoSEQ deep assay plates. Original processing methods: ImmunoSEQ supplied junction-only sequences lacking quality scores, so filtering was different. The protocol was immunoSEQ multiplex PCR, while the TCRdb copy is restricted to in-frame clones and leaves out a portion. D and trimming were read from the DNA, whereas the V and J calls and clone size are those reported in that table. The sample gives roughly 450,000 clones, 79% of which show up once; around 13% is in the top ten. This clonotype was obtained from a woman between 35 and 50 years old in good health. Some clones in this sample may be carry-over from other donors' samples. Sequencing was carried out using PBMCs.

DNA for the CDR3: TGTGCCAGCAGCGTAGAACGGCGGGGGGGTACGCAGTATTTT. Its translation: CASSVERRGGTQYF. The chain joins TRBV9 to TRBJ2-3; TRBD2 aligns across 9 bases. There are 14 residues in the CDR3. V shed 0 bases, J shed 8 bases, and the junction held 4 bases outside the gene matches. Germline values: CDR1 SGDLS, CDR2 YYNGEE.